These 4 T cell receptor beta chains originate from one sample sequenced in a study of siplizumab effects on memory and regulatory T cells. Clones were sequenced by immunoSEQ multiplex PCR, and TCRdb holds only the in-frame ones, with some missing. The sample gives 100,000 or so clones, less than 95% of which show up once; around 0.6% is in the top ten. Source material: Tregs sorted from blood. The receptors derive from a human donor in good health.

This CDR3 reads CASSGRWADTEAFF. The CDR3 DNA reads TGTGCCAGCAGCGGGAGGTGGGCGGACACTGAAGCTTTCTTT. The chain is built from TRBV27 and TRBJ1-1, with D uncertain. Trimming shortened V by 6 bases and J by 3 bases, and 14 bases separated the two germline ends. This CDR3 region has 14 residues. Germline V gives CDR1 MNHEY, CDR2 SMNVEV (reference sequence).

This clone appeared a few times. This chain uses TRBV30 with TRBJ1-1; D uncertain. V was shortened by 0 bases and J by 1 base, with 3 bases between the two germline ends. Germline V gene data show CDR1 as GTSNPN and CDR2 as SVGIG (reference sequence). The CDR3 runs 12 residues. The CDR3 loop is CAWSVRNTEAFF. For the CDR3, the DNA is TGTGCCTGGAGTGTCCGGAACACTGAAGCTTTCTTT.

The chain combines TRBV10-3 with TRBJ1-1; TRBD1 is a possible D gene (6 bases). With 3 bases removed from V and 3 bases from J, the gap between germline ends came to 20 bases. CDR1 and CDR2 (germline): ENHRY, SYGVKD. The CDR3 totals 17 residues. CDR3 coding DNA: TGTGCCATCAGTGACCTCGGGGGGGGACACCCATACACTGAAGCTTTCTTT. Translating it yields CAISDLGGGHPYTEAFF.

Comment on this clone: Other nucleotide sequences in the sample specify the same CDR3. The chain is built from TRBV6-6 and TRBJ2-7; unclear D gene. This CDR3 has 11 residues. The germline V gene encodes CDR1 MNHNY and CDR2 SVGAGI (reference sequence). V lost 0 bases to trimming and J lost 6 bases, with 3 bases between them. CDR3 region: CASSYSSEQYF. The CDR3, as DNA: TGTGCCAGCAGTTACTCTTCCGAGCAGTACTTC.